This T cell receptor (beta chain) is drawn from a study of T cells in Graves' hyperthyroidism and ophthalmopathy. Study-wide points: Model-based prediction identified ophthalmopathy a median about 6 months prior to its onset. In the blood, most expanded thyroid clonotypes above 0.001 appeared as well.

RNA transcripts were the template for amplifying TCR beta CDR3 regions. In the first-round RT-PCR of the TCR CDR3, the HTBI primer set was used. MiXCR, run by TCRdb on the multiplex PCR reads, gives a single entry per CDR3 protein. The data hold over 500,000 distinct CDR3 sequences, with around 43% observed a single time. The J segment lost 4 bases and the V segment lost 5 bases, leaving 6 bases of the junction unmatched. Germline CDR1 is SEHNR and CDR2 is FQNEAQ (reference sequence). The CDR3 has 15 amino acids. In the case of this clonotype: Antigen unknown.

The TCR originated in an adult woman with Graves' disease, either hyperthyroidism or ophthalmopathy (not recorded which). The chain employs TRBV7-9 and TRBJ2-7; 12 bases map to TRBD2. Material for sequencing was peripheral blood or thyroid tissue (not recorded which). CDR3 region: CASSPPSGGGYEQYF. The CDR3 DNA reads as TGTGCCAGCAGCCCCCCTAGCGGGGGGGGGTACGAGCAGTACTTC. The whole variable domain, filled in from reference TRBV7-9 and TRBJ2-7, reads DTGVSQNPRHKITKRGQNVTFRCDPISEHNRLYWYRQTLGQGPEFLTYFQNEAQLEKSRLLSDRFSAERPKGSFSTLEIQRTEQGDSAMYLCASSPPSGGGYEQYFGPGTRLTVT.